This TCR beta chain was identified during a study of T cell responses to AZD1222 COVID-19 vaccine. Study information: The study pooled second doses at about 4 or about 12 weeks. Whole-study results and caveats: Spike regions recognized by vaccine-associated CD4 TCRs spanned the protein, led by 160-218 and 743-854. In a largely white British group with more females than males, clonal diversity was possibly underestimated. Of the AZD1222 recipients, only 5 or 6 were seropositive at baseline.

Sequenced by immunoSEQ multiplex PCR; TCRdb stores in-frame clones only, minus some. The sample lists under 150,000 clones; roughly 91% were seen once. Worth noting for this clone: The antigen is not known.

Trimming at V came to 1 base and at J to 7 bases, leaving 4 bases not matched to a gene. CDR3 length: 15 residues. Germline CDR1 reads SGDLS; CDR2 reads YYNGEE. This clonotype originated in an adult in good health. This rearrangement joins TRBV9 to TRBJ1-6; 8 nucleotides align to TRBD1. The sequencing here drew on peripheral blood, taken on day 0 of AZD1222 vaccination. CDR3 DNA: TGTGCCAGCAGCGTACAGGGGGCGGCAAATTCACCCCTCCACTTT. Translated: CASSVQGAANSPLHF.